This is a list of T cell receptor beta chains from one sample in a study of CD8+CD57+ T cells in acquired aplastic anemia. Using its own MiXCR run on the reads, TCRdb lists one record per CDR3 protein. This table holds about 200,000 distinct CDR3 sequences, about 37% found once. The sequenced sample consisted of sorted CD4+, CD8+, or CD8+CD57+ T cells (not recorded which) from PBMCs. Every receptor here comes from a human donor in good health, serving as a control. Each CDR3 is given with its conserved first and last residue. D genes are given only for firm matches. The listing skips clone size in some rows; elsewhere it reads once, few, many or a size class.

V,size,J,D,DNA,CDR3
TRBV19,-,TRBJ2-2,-,TGTGCCAGTAGGGCTTTTTCTAGCACCGGGGAGCTGTTTTTT,CASRAFSSTGELFF
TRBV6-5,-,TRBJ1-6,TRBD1,TGTGCCAGCAGTTACTCGCGGACAGGGAATTCACCCCTCCACTTT,CASSYSRTGNSPLHF
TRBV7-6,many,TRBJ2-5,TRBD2,TGTGCCAGCAGCGCTAGCGGGAGGTGGGAGACCCAGTACTTC,CASSASGRWETQYF
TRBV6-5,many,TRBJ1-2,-,TGTGCCAGCAGTTCAGGCGGGGGCTCACCATATGGCTACACCTTC,CASSSGGGSPYGYTF
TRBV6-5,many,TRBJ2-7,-,TGTGCCAGCAGTTACTCTGGAGGCCTCTACGAGCAGTACTTC,CASSYSGGLYEQYF
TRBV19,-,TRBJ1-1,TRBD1,TGTGCCAGTCTAGGGGGCGTTATGACTGAAGCTTTCTTT,CASLGGVMTEAFF
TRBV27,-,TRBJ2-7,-,TGTGCCAGCAGCCCGGCAGGGTTATCGGGGCCTTACGAGCAGTACTTC,CASSPAGLSGPYEQYF
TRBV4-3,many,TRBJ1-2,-,TGCGCCAGCAGCCAACCCTCCACAGGAAACTATGGCTACACCTTC,CASSQPSTGNYGYTF
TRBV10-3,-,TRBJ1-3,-,TGTGCCATCAGTGGGTCAGGGGCCGGAAACACCGTATATTTT,CAISGSGAGNTVYF
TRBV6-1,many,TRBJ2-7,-,TGTGCCAGCAGCCGACAGAGCTCCTACGAGCAGTACTTC,CASSRQSSYEQYF
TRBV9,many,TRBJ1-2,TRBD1,TGTGCCAGCAGCGCCCGTGGGACAGGGGATTCTGGTGGCTACACCTTC,CASSARGTGDSGGYTF